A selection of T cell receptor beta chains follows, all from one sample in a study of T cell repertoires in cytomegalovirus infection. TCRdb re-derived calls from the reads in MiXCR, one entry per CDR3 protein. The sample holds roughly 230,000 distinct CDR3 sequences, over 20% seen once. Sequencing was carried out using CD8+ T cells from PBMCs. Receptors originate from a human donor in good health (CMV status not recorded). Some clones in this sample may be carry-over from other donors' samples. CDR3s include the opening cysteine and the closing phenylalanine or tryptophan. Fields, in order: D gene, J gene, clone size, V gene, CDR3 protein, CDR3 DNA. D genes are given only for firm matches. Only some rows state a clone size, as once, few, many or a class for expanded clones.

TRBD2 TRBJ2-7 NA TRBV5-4 CASSQLAGVDEQYF TGTGCCAGCAGCCAACTAGCGGGGGTCGACGAGCAGTACTTC
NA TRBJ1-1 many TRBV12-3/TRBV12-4 CASSFTSNTEAFF TGTGCCAGCAGTTTCACTTCGAACACTGAAGCTTTCTTT
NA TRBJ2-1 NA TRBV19 CASSELALRAYNEQFF TGTGCCAGTAGCGAACTAGCCCTAAGAGCCTACAATGAGCAGTTCTTC
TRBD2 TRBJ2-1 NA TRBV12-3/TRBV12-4 CASSSLLAGGNNEQFF TGTGCCAGCAGTTCGTTACTAGCGGGGGGGAACAATGAGCAGTTCTTC
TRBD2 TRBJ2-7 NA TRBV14 CASSQGLAGNYEQYF TGTGCCAGCAGCCAAGGACTAGCGGGAAACTACGAGCAGTACTTC
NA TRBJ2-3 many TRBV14 CASSQYRRTDTQYF TGTGCCAGCAGCCAATACAGGCGCACAGATACGCAGTATTTT
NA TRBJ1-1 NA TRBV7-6 CASRLVSEAFF TGTGCCAGCAGGTTAGTTTCTGAAGCTTTCTTT
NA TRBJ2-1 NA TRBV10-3 CAISVEADNEQFF TGTGCCATCAGTGTGGAGGCAGACAATGAGCAGTTCTTC
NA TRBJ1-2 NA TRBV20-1 CSARDSGNNYGYTF TGCAGTGCTAGAGACAGCGGGAATAACTATGGCTACACCTTC
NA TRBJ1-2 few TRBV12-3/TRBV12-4 CASSPGRGYGYTF TGTGCCAGCAGCCCCGGCAGGGGCTATGGCTACACCTTC
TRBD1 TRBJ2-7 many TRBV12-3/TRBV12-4 CASSSRDRAFGEQYF TGTGCCAGCAGCTCCCGGGACAGGGCCTTCGGAGAGCAGTACTTC
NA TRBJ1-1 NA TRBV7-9 CASSPTEELNTEAFF TGTGCCAGCAGCCCGACGGAAGAGCTGAACACTGAAGCTTTCTTT
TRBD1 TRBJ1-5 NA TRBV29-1 CSVRTGDQPQHF TGCAGTGTTCGGACAGGTGATCAGCCCCAGCATTTT
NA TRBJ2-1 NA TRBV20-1 CSARDLTGTYYNEQFF TGCAGTGCTAGAGATTTAACAGGGACATATTACAATGAGCAGTTCTTC
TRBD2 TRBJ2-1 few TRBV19 CASRPGLAGSRSYNEQFF TGTGCCAGTAGGCCGGGACTAGCGGGGTCCCGCTCCTACAATGAGCAGTTCTTC
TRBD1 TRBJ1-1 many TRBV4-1 CASSLPGTGDTEAFF TGCGCCAGCAGCCTCCCCGGGACAGGGGACACTGAAGCTTTCTTT
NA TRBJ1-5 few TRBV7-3 CASSFLGAGAHQPQHF TGTGCCAGCAGCTTTTTAGGAGCAGGGGCTCATCAGCCCCAGCATTTT
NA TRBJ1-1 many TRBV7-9 CASRGDTEAFF TGTGCCAGCAGGGGGGACACTGAAGCTTTCTTT
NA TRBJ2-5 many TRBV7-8 CASSFTWETQYF TGTGCCAGCAGCTTCACGTGGGAGACCCAGTACTTC
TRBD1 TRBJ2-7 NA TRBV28 CASSPGTGGFYEQYF TGTGCCAGCAGTCCCGGGACAGGGGGCTTTTACGAGCAGTACTTC
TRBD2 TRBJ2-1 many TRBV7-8 CASSLVVTSGGNEQFF TGTGCCAGCAGCTTAGTCGTGACTAGCGGGGGGAATGAGCAGTTCTTC
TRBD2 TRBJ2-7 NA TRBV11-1 CASSPPQRGSYEQYF TGTGCCAGCAGCCCCCCCCAGCGGGGCTCCTACGAGCAGTACTTC
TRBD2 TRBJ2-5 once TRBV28 CASSLVGGKETQYF TGTGCCAGCAGTTTAGTGGGGGGGAAAGAGACCCAGTACTTC
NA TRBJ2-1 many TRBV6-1 CASRVRGSEYYNEQFF TGTGCCAGCAGAGTGCGCGGGTCAGAATACTACAATGAGCAGTTCTTC
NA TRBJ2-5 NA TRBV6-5 CASSLIGTTGQETQYF TGTGCCAGCAGTTTGATCGGGACAACCGGCCAAGAGACCCAGTACTTC
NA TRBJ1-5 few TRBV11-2 CASQWQGSQPQHF TGTGCCAGCCAGTGGCAGGGGAGTCAGCCCCAGCATTTT
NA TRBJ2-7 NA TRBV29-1 CSVRGAGYEQYF TGCAGCGTTAGGGGGGCCGGCTACGAGCAGTACTTC
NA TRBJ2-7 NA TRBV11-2 CASSLTSRSYEQYF TGTGCCAGCAGCTTAACCTCGAGGAGCTACGAGCAGTACTTC
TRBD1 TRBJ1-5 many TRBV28 CASSGGTDSNQPQHF TGTGCCAGCAGTGGGGGGACAGATAGCAATCAGCCCCAGCATTTT
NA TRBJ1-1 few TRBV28 CASSLGWGGSTEAFF TGTGCCAGCAGTTTAGGGTGGGGGGGGAGCACTGAAGCTTTCTTT
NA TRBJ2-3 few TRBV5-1 CASSKWDPMRMDTQYF TGCGCCAGCAGCAAATGGGACCCTATGAGGATGGATACGCAGTATTTT
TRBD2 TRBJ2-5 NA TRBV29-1 CSVEPAGVAKPPYQETQYF TGCAGCGTTGAGCCAGCGGGGGTTGCCAAACCCCCCTACCAAGAGACCCAGTACTTC
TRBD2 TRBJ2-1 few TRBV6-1 CASRKSGGGYNEQFF TGTGCCAGCAGGAAAAGCGGGGGGGGGTACAATGAGCAGTTCTTC
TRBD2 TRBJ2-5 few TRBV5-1 CASSPLLAGGQETQYF TGCGCCAGCAGCCCGTTACTAGCGGGGGGGCAAGAGACCCAGTACTTC
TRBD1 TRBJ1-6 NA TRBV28 CASRQTGDNSPLHF TGTGCCAGCAGACAAACAGGGGATAATTCACCCCTCCACTTT
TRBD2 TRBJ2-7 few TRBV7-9 CASSVGGDEQYF TGTGCCAGCAGCGTCGGGGGGGACGAGCAGTACTTC
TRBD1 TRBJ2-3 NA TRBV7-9 CASRRDRGTDTQYF TGTGCCAGCAGACGGGACAGGGGGACAGATACGCAGTATTTT
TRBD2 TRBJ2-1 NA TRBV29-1 CSILGTSGGDSYNEQFF TGCAGCATACTTGGGACTAGCGGGGGAGACTCCTACAATGAGCAGTTCTTC
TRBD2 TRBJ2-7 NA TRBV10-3 CAISGTSGGLYEQYF TGTGCCATCAGTGGGACTAGCGGGGGGCTCTACGAGCAGTACTTC
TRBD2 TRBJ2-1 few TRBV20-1 CSARASGGASYNEQFF TGCAGTGCTAGAGCTTCGGGGGGGGCCTCCTACAATGAGCAGTTCTTC
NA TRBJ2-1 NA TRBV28 CASRGIEQFF TGTGCCAGCCGGGGGATTGAGCAGTTCTTC
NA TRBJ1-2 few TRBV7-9 CASSYGTSGYTF TGTGCCAGCAGCTACGGGACTTCCGGCTACACCTTC